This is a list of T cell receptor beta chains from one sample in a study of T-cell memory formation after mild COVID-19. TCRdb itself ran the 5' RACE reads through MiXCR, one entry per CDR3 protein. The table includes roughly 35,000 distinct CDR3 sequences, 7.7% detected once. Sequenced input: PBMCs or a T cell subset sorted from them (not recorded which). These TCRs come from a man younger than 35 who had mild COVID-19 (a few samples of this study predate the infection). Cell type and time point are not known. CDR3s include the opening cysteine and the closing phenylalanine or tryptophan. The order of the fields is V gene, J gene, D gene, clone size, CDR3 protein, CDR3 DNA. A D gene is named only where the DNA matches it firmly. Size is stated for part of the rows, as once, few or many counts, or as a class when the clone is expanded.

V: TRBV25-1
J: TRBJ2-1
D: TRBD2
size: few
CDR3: CASTHSGGDNEQFF
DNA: TGTGCCAGCACCCATAGCGGGGGGGACAATGAGCAGTTCTTC

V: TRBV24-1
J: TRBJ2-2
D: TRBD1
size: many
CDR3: CATSDQDREGSGELFF
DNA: TGTGCCACCAGTGACCAGGACAGGGAAGGGTCCGGGGAGCTGTTTTTT

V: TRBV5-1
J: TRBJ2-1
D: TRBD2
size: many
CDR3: CASSLAGGLYNEQFF
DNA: TGCGCCAGCAGCCTAGCGGGGGGCCTCTACAATGAGCAGTTCTTC

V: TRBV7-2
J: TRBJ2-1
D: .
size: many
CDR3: CASSLDRGTYNEQFF
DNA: TGTGCCAGCAGCTTAGATCGGGGGACCTACAATGAGCAGTTCTTC

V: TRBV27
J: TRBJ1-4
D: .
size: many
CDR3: CASSLRPRTGAWEKLFF
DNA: TGTGCCAGCAGTTTAAGACCCCGAACGGGGGCTTGGGAAAAACTGTTTTTT

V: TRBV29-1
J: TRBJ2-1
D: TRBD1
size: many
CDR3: CSVETGERSYNEQFF
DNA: TGCAGCGTTGAGACAGGGGAAAGATCCTACAATGAGCAGTTCTTC

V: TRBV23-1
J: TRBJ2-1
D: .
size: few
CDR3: CASSQGDSSYNEQFF
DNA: TGCGCCAGCAGTCAAGGGGATAGCTCCTACAATGAGCAGTTCTTC

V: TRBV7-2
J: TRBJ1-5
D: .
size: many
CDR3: CASSSKVGQPQHF
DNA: TGTGCCAGCAGTTCAAAGGTGGGACAGCCCCAGCATTTT

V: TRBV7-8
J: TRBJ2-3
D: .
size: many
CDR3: CASRHGRISTDTQYF
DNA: TGTGCCAGCAGGCACGGACGGATTAGCACAGATACGCAGTATTTT

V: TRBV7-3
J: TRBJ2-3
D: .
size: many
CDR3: CASSSDNSRDTQYF
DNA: TGTGCCAGCAGCTCCGACAATAGCCGGGATACGCAGTATTTT

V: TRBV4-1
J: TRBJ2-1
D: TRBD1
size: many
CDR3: CASSGHRVRGPGGYNEQFF
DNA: TGCGCCAGCAGCGGGCACAGGGTTAGAGGGCCAGGGGGATACAATGAGCAGTTCTTC

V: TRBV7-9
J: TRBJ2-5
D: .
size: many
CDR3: CASSPTWETQYF
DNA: TGTGCCAGCAGCCCAACGTGGGAGACCCAGTACTTC

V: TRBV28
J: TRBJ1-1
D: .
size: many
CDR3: CASSLAGDTEAFF
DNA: TGTGCCAGCAGTTTAGCAGGGGACACTGAAGCTTTCTTT

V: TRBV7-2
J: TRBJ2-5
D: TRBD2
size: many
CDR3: CASSLGLARETQYF
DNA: TGTGCCAGCAGCTTAGGACTAGCGAGGGAGACCCAGTACTTC

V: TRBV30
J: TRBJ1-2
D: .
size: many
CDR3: CAWSSDPAGYTF
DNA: TGTGCCTGGAGCTCAGACCCGGCCGGCTACACCTTC

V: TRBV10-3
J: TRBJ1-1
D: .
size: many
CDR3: CAIRTKEYTEAFF
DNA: TGTGCCATCCGGACAAAGGAGTACACTGAAGCTTTCTTT

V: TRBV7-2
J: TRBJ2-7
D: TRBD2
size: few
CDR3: CASSLELSGGAREQYF
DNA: TGTGCCAGCAGCTTAGAATTAAGCGGGGGGGCCCGCGAGCAGTACTTC

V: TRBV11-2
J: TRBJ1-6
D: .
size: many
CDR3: CASSSTENSPLHF
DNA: TGTGCCAGCAGCTCTACAGAGAATTCACCCCTCCACTTT

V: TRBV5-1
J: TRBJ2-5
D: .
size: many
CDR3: CASSSALDGLLQETQYF
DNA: TGCGCCAGCAGCTCTGCTCTGGACGGGCTCCTTCAAGAGACCCAGTACTTC

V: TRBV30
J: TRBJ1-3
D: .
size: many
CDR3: CAWSAWSVGNTIYF
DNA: TGTGCCTGGAGTGCTTGGTCAGTCGGAAACACCATATATTTT

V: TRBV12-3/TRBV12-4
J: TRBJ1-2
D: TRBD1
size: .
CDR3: CASSRPGTGLYGYTF
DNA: TGTGCCAGCAGCCGTCCCGGGACAGGGCTCTATGGCTACACCTTC

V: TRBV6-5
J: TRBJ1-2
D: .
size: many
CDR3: CASSYRTGLGYTF
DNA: TGTGCCAGCAGTTACCGTACAGGGCTCGGCTACACCTTC

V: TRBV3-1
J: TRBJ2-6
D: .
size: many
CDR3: CASLSGANVLTF
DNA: TGTGCCAGCCTCTCTGGGGCCAACGTCCTGACTTTC

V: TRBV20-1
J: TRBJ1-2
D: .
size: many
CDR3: CSARPRGELGGYTF
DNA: TGCAGTGCTAGACCCCGGGGGGAATTAGGTGGCTACACCTTC

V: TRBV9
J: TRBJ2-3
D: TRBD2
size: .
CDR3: CASSATSGTDTQYF
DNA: TGTGCCAGCAGCGCGACTAGCGGCACAGATACGCAGTATTTT